This T cell receptor beta chain was documented in a study of shared clonotypes between healthy human individuals (dated by TCRdb to 2018 to 2020). Describing the broader study: Two women and a few men aged 18 to 49 years were included in the cohort. Per donor, three plates each were used for CD4 naive and CD4 memory, two for CD8 naive, and one for CD8 memory. To estimate repertoire size and how much clonotypes are shared between individuals, the study performed deep sequencing of blood TCR repertoires from five healthy adults. Different laboratories and diverse techniques were used to prepare libraries and sequence TCR repertoires, to increase sequencing depth and limit assay-specific biases. Each donor's leukapheresis produced roughly between about 0.85 and 10 billion PBMCs. The paper's findings and limits, for the study overall: Because the study included only a small number of donors, the genetic and exposure-history diversity represented was limited. Rarefaction of sorted-subset datasets indicated incomplete sequencing despite the large sequencing depth. Pairwise subsampling led to the expectation that sequencing depth would affect the degree of clonotype sharing among donors. Clonotypes shared by all four sorted-subset donors showed higher generation probabilities than non-shared clonotypes. Sampling was restricted to blood, and TCR repertoires in tissues likely differ from the TCR repertoires found in blood. When several donors were compared, the shared fraction of clonotypes was about 5% for naive CD4, less than 4% for naive CD8, more than 2% for memory CD4, and 0.3% to 0.5% for memory CD8. Naive subsets generally had larger estimated clonotype richness than memory subsets did.

The donors were healthy, HIV-negative adults with no recently reported acute infections or vaccinations. Every donor was a Caucasian adult residing in Nashville, Tennessee, USA. CD4+ T cells were enriched through magnetic negative selection, after which naive cells were positively selected on CD45RA and the remaining negative fraction served as the memory subset. Blood was collected by leukapheresis, and PBMCs were isolated by Ficoll-Histopaque density gradient centrifugation and then cryopreserved in liquid nitrogen vapor phase. Analytical flow cytometry was used to check the purity and quantity of every magnetically sorted T cell population. Each sorted fraction had its genomic DNA isolated and then quantified by UV absorbance on a Nanodrop 2000c. From the germline V gene, CDR1 is MNHNS and CDR2 is SASEGT. The V and J ends are trimmed by 3 bases and 12 bases, leaving 12 bases between them. There are 13 amino acids in the CDR3, from cysteine to phenylalanine inclusive. Left in the record is the CDR3 DNA by itself, 39 bases read in frame from the first base.

TCR CDR3 regions were amplified from genomic DNA by multiplex PCR using the deep immunoSEQ assay. Extracted genomic DNA from each cell subset was distributed evenly across all wells of several immunoSEQ 96-well plates, and each plate was treated as a replicate. For sorted subsets, approximately 200 ng of genomic DNA, equivalent to some 30,000 T cell genomes, went into each replicate PCR. The purified libraries were quantified using a Qubit 3.0 fluorometer, sized with a Bioanalyzer 2100, and then quantified again using the KAPA Library Quantification kit. Every immunoSEQ 96-well plate was sequenced on a dedicated single-read 150-cycle Illumina NextSeq 550 flow cell. Per the original workflow: Because only junctional sequences without quality scores were contained in the immunoSEQ output, filtering matching that applied to full-length reads could not be performed. To assign V/J genes and CDR3, sequences were annotated against IMGT germline references using PyIR, a Python wrapper for IgBLAST v1.9. Reads with weak V/J assignments (E-value above 1e-6), missing CDR3, stop codons, out-of-frame junctions, or ambiguous translated residues were removed. V3J clonotypes were defined by identical inferred V gene, J gene, and CDR3 amino acid sequence. Percentage overlap between repertoires was computed as shared unique clonotypes divided by the size of the smaller repertoire. Three approaches were used to assess repertoire richness: RTK rarefaction, the Chao1 estimator, and Recon v2.1 estimates of unobserved clonotypes. Generation probabilities for all TCRbeta clonotypes obtained by the gDNA method from four donors were computed using OLGA. TCRdb stores this immuneACCESS table with in-frame sequences only. Part of the clones is absent; in the studies checked, under half of the shortfall reflects unresolved V genes, and no reason is known for the rest. V and J calls and clone size are copied from that table; D and trimming were computed from the DNA. A total of about a million clones appear in this sample, 60% to 80% of them only once. The biggest ten clones account for more than 0.85% of the sample.

This clone was counted only a few times. The antigen this receptor binds is unknown. No base quality values were provided; no much bigger clone lies one nucleotide off. The chain uses TRBV6-1 and TRBJ1-6; the D gene cannot be named for sure. The receptor comes from a man younger than 30 in good health. Some clones in this sample may be carry-over from other donors' samples. Sequencing used memory CD4+ T cells from PBMCs. The intended sense of this specimen's cell subset or site label: CD45RA-negative fraction. The CDR3 region reads CASSDLRGRPLHF. The sequenced DNA is TGTGCCAGCAGTGATCTACGGGGAAGACCCCTCCACTTT.